This T cell receptor (beta chain) was found in a study of tumor-infiltrating lymphocytes in primary liver carcinoma. Study-wide context: Donors had hepatocellular carcinoma or combined HCC and intrahepatic cholangiocarcinoma. Study-level findings and limits: Overlap in tumor-adjacent and tumor-blood pairs fell below that of tumor region pairs.

Priming with a constant-region primer yielded TCR beta cDNA from 450 to 600 ng total RNA. ARM-PCR was slightly modified, and three nested multiplex PCR rounds with it gave rise to the TCR beta libraries. Investigators reported that the first two PCR rounds, at 9 to 11 cycles each, used TRBV1-TRBV30 forward primers with a C-beta reverse primer. One entry per CDR3 protein, called by TCRdb with MiXCR from the multiplex PCR reads. The table shows tens of thousands of distinct CDR3 sequences, with around 80% occurring only once. As concerns this clonotype: Its target is unknown.

The CDR3 extends over 15 amino acids. The V gene's germline CDR1 is SEHNR and CDR2 FQNEAQ (reference sequence). Trimming stripped 7 bases from V and 5 bases from J, with 21 bases between. Investigators took RNA and DNA out together from roughly 21-30 mg of unsorted bulk tissue. Cases comprised patients with primary liver carcinoma who received surgical resection. Chronic HBV infection was present in the patients, who were treatment-naive. The material sequenced was tumor-adjacent normal liver tissue. This sequence originates from a woman aged 25 to 45 with primary liver carcinoma and hepatitis B virus infection. The V gene is TRBV7-9, the J gene TRBJ2-7, with D perhaps assigned TRBD1 or TRBD2 (5 bases each). The CDR3 DNA reads TGTGCCAGCAACTTTGTTCGGGGCACATGGAACGAGCAGTACTTC. Protein sequence: CASNFVRGTWNEQYF.